This section outlines one TCR beta chain sequence together with its context. The data were obtained in a study of T cell changes during pregnancy in multiple sclerosis. Germline V gene sequence: CDR1 MGHRA, CDR2 YSYEKL. V gave up 4 bases and J gave up 3 bases; unmatched junction bases: 7. This CDR3 comprises 15 residues. Only in-frame clones appear in the TCRdb table, and some are missing; sequencing was by immunoSEQ multiplex PCR. The sample consists of approximately 58,000 clones, about 92% of them appearing once. The chain combines TRBV4-1 with TRBJ2-7, with TRBD1 identical over 9 bases. This receptor was obtained from a female donor in good health, enrolled as a control in a pregnancy study. Sequencing was performed on CD4+ T cells from peripheral blood mononuclear cells, taken after pregnancy. Here the CDR3 DNA reads TGCGCCAGCAGCCGGGACAGGGATGGAATCTACGAGCAGTACTTC. Encoded protein: CASSRDRDGIYEQYF.